The source of this T cell receptor (beta chain) is a study of blood T cell repertoires in COVID-19. Overall study context: PBMCs, B-cell-depleted T cells, or T cells provided the cDNA or gDNA that made up the material.

Source study methods: Estimated nucleated cell counts came from reference gene primer amplification. The protocol was immunoSEQ multiplex PCR, while the TCRdb copy is restricted to in-frame clones and leaves out a portion. The D gene and trimming were derived from the DNA, and the V and J assignments and clone size from that table. The sample consists of more than 200,000 clones, about 86% of them appearing once. CDR3 size: 14 residues. CDR1 is LGHDT, CDR2 YNNKEL, per germline (reference sequence). The V and J ends lost 0 bases and 10 bases respectively, with 13 bases between them. This clonotype was obtained from a man aged 35-49 years with active or convalescent COVID-19. The sequenced sample consisted of peripheral blood. The genes are TRBV3-1 (or the pseudogene TRBV3-2) and TRBJ2-1; D possibly corresponds to TRBD2 (6 bases). This chain's CDR3 is CASSQDGGVREQFF. The CDR3 bases are TGTGCCAGCAGCCAAGACGGGGGAGTCCGGGAGCAGTTCTTC.